Relative to its sample, the clone carrying this T cell receptor (beta chain) is medium-sized. Its antigen is still unknown. This entry comes from a study of identical twins. General study points: These conclusions were based on statistical analysis (cross-sectional, not following the same donors). Excess twin sharing in beta out-of-frame sequences was weaker. When twins shared out-of-frame alpha sequences, those sequences had excess low generation probability.

Trimming removed 0 bases from V and 1 base from J, with 3 bases in between. There are 13 residues in the CDR3. Per germline, CDR1 LGHNA and CDR2 YSLEER. TCRdb re-called the 5' RACE reads through MiXCR, storing one row per CDR3 protein. The sample contains roughly 260,000 distinct CDR3 sequences, over 11% of which appear only once. This sequence was found in a woman between 18 and 29 years old in good health. Material for sequencing was memory (CD45RO+) T cells sorted from blood. The chain joins TRBV4-3 to TRBJ1-1; D ambiguous. The chain's CDR3 is CASSQDRNTEAFF. The CDR3 DNA reads as TGCGCCAGCAGCCAAGACCGGAACACTGAAGCTTTCTTT.